This passage covers 9 T cell receptor beta chains from one sample sequenced in a study of monozygotic twins with inflammatory bowel disease. TCRdb reanalyzed the 5' RACE reads and collapses them to one entry per CDR3 protein, without DNA. This listing includes 350,000 to 550,000 distinct CDR3 sequences. Material: blood. The receptor source for this set is a human donor with ulcerative colitis or Crohn's disease, or a healthy co-twin of an affected twin (not recorded which).

This rearrangement joins TRBV28 to TRBJ2-7; checking the TCRdb D call of TRBD1 is not possible without DNA. Germline V gene data show CDR1 as MDHEN and CDR2 as SYDVKM. The CDR3 sequence is 14 residues long. The chain's CDR3 is CASSLHAGSYEQYF.

V usage is TRBV20-1 and J usage is TRBJ2-1; TCRdb indicates TRBD2, and absent DNA this call remains unverified. Germline CDR1 DFQATT, CDR2 SNEGSKA (reference sequence). The CDR3 spans 17 residues. CDR3 loop: CSARDWTSGGTYNEQFF.

V is TRBV20-1 and J is TRBJ2-7; TCRdb lists TRBD2, though no DNA is available to test this call. The CDR3 covers 15 residues. Germline loops: CDR1 DFQATT, CDR2 SNEGSKA (reference sequence). The CDR3 spells CSASVWRASLLEQYF.

The rearrangement links TRBV2 to TRBJ2-2; TCRdb proposes TRBD2, but this gene call is untestable without DNA. The CDR3 covers 15 residues. The germline V gene encodes CDR1 SNHLY and CDR2 FYNNEI. CDR3: CASSGGTSGTGELFF.

The genes are TRBV12-3 or TRBV12-4 and TRBJ2-7. The CDR3 extends over 14 amino acids. The CDR3: CASSLDTEWDEQYF.

This chain uses TRBV20-1 with TRBJ1-2. CDR3 size: 11 residues. CDR1 is DFQATT and CDR2 is SNEGSKA in the germline V gene (reference sequence). The CDR3 loop reads CSASIGYGYTF.

V gene TRBV12-3 or TRBV12-4 combines with J gene TRBJ2-3. The CDR3 has 13 residues. The CDR3: CASSLLDIVTQYF.

The chain links TRBV5-1 to TRBJ2-1; TCRdb picks TRBD1, but there is no DNA to check that call. The CDR3 length is 15 residues. Looked up from germline, CDR1 is SGHRS and CDR2 is YFSETQ. CDR3 sequence: CASSLGYGQGNEQFF.

V and J are TRBV5-1 and TRBJ2-1. The CDR3 runs 11 residues. Per the germline V gene, CDR1 is SGHRS and CDR2 is YFSETQ. CDR3 sequence: CASSLAVEQFF. Drawing the rest from reference TRBV5-1 and TRBJ2-1, the complete variable domain is KAGVTQTPRYLIKTRGQQVTLSCSPISGHRSVSWYQQTPGQGLQFLFEYFSETQRNKGNFPGRFSGRQFSNSRSEMNVSTLELGDSALYLCASSLAVEQFFGPGTRLTVL.